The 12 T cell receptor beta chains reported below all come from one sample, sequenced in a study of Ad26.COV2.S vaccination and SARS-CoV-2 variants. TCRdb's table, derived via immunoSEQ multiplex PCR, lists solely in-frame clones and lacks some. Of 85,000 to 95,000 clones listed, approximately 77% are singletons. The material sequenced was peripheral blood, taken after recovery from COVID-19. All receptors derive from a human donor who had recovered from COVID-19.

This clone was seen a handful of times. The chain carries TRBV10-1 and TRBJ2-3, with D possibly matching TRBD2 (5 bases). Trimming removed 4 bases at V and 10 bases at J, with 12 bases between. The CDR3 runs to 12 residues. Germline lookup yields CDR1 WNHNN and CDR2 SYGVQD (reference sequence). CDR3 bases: TGCGCCAGCAGTGGGATAGAGGGAGCGCAGTATTTT. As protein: CASSGIEGAQYF.

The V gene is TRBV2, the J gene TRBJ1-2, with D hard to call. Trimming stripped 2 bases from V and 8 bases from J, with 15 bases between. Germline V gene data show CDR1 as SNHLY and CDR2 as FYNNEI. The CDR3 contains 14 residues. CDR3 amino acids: CASSEMLSGWGYTF. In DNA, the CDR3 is TGTGCCAGCAGTGAAATGTTATCCGGATGGGGCTACACCTTC.

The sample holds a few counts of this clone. The CDR3 coding sequence is TGCAGCGTTGAAGTCGCAGGGACCGGGGCCAACGTCCTGACTTTC. As protein: CSVEVAGTGANVLTF. The V call is TRBV29-1, the J call TRBJ2-6; D could derive from TRBD1 or TRBD2 (5 bases each). Germline V gene data show CDR1 as SQVTM and CDR2 as ANQGSEA. This CDR3 has 15 amino acids. Between the trimmed V and J ends, which lost 1 base and 4 bases, there was a span of 11 bases.

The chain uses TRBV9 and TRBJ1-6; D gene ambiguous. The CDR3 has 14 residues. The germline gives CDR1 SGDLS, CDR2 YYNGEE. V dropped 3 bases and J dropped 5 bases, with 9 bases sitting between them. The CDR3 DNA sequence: TGTGCCAGCAGCGCCGAAAAAAATAATTCACCCCTCCACTTT. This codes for CASSAEKNNSPLHF.

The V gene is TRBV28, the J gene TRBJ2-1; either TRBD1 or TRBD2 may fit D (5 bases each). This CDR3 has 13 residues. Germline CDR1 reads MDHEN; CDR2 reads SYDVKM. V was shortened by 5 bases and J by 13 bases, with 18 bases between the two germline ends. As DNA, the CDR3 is TGTGCCAGCAGTGAGGGATTAGAGGGGTCCCAGTTCTTC. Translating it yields CASSEGLEGSQFF. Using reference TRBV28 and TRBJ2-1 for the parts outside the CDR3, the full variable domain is DVKVTQSSRYLVKRTGEKVFLECVQDMDHENMFWYRQDPGLGLRLIYFSYDVKMKEKGDIPEGYSVSREKKERFSLILESASTNQTSMYLCASSEGLEGSQFFGPGTRLTVL.

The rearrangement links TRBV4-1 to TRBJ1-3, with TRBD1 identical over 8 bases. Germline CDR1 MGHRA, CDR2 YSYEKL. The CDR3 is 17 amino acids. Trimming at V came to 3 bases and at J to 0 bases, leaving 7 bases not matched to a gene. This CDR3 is CASSHRPGQGSGNTIYF. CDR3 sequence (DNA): TGCGCCAGCAGCCATAGACCCGGACAGGGCTCTGGAAACACCATATATTTT.

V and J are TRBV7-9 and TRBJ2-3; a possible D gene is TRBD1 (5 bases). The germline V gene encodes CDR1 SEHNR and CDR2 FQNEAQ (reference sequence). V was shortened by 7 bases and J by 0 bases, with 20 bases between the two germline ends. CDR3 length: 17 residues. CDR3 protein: CASTPGPGVGSTDTQYF. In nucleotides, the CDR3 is TGTGCCAGCACTCCAGGGCCGGGCGTTGGAAGCACAGATACGCAGTATTTT.

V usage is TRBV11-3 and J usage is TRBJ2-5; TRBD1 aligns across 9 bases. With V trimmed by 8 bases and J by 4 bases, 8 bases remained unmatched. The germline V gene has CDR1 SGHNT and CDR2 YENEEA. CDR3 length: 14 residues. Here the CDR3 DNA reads TGTGCCAGCGGCACAGGGGGCGCGAGAGAGACCCAGTACTTC. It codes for CASGTGGARETQYF.

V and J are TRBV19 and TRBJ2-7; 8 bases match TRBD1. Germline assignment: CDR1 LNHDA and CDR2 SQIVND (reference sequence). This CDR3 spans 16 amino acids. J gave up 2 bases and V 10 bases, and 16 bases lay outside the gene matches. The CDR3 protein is CATQRPGTGSPYEQYF. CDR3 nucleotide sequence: TGTGCCACCCAGAGGCCCGGGACAGGCTCTCCCTACGAGCAGTACTTC.

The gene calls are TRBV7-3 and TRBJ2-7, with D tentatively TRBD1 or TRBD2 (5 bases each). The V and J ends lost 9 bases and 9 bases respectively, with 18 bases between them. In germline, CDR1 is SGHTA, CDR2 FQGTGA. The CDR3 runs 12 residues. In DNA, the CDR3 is TGTGCCAGAACGGGGCGCCTAGGCGGGCAGTACTTC. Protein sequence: CARTGRLGGQYF.

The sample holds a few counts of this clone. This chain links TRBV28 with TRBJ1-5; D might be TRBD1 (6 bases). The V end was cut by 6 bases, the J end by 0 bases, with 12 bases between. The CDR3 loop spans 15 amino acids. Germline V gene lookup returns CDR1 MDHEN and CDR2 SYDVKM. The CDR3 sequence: CASRRAGVSNQPQHF. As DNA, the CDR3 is TGTGCCAGCAGAAGAGCAGGGGTTAGCAATCAGCCCCAGCATTTT.

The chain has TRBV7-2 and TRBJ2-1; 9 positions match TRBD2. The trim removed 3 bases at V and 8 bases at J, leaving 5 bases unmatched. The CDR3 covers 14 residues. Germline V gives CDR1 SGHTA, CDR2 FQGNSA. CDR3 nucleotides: TGTGCCAGCAGCTTCGCGGGAGGGAGGGATGAGCAGTTCTTC. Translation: CASSFAGGRDEQFF.